Each of the 18 T cell receptor beta chains below was sequenced from the same sample in a study of T cell responses to AZD1222 COVID-19 vaccine. Measured with immunoSEQ multiplex PCR; TCRdb has only the in-frame clones, and not every one. This sample has under 95,000 clones, with almost 90% found just once. The sample consisted of peripheral blood, taken 28 days after the second AZD1222 dose. Source of these receptors: an adult who received the AZD1222 COVID-19 vaccine.

V gene TRBV7-8 combines with J gene TRBJ1-2, with D maybe TRBD1 (5 bases). Germline CDR1 reads SGHVS; CDR2 reads FQNEAQ. This CDR3 contains 18 residues. V dropped 3 bases and J dropped 2 bases, with 22 bases sitting between them. The CDR3 DNA sequence: TGTGCCAGCAGCTTGCCCGGGCTCCAGGGAGACGGAAACTATGGCTACACCTTC. This codes for CASSLPGLQGDGNYGYTF.

The gene calls are TRBV27 and TRBJ1-3; D unclear. Germline lookup yields CDR1 MNHEY and CDR2 SMNVEV (reference sequence). Deletions cut 0 bases from V and 7 bases from J, with 13 bases between. This CDR3 contains 15 residues. CDR3 residues: CASSLSLGSWNTIYF. CDR3 bases: TGTGCCAGCAGTTTATCCCTGGGCTCCTGGAACACCATATATTTT.

Concerning this clone: Different DNA sequences within this sample yield the same CDR3. The genes are TRBV18 and TRBJ1-2; 9 bases are shared with TRBD1. Unmatched junction bases numbered 3, after V lost 3 bases and J lost 7 bases. CDR1 is KGHSH, CDR2 LQKENI, per germline. This CDR3 comprises 13 residues. This chain's CDR3 is CASSPDRGFGYTF. In DNA form, the CDR3 reads TGTGCCAGCTCACCGGACAGGGGTTTTGGCTACACCTTC.

The J gene is TRBJ2-7, the V gene TRBV10-1; D remains unclear. The CDR3 contains 15 residues. CDR1 WNHNN and CDR2 SYGVQD come from the germline V gene (reference sequence). Trimming left V 3 bases short and J 2 bases short, with 14 bases between. The CDR3 DNA is TGCGCCAGCAGTGACCGATGGCACAGAACCTACGAGCAGTACTTC. Translated: CASSDRWHRTYEQYF.

V gene TRBV4-3 combines with J gene TRBJ1-2; 8 bases line up with TRBD1. The CDR3 loop spans 14 amino acids. The junction had 1 base not matched to a gene; V was cut back by 0 bases and J by 4 bases. Germline V CDR1 and CDR2: LGHNA, YSLEER. This chain's CDR3 is CASSQDRGPYGYTF. As DNA, the CDR3 is TGCGCCAGCAGCCAAGACAGGGGGCCCTATGGCTACACCTTC.

The V and J genes are TRBV5-4 and TRBJ2-2; perhaps TRBD1 as D (6 bases). CDR3 size: 15 residues. Germline V gene lookup returns CDR1 SGHNT and CDR2 YYREEE (reference sequence). V was pared by 4 bases and J by 1 base, with 11 bases between. The CDR3 is CASSQDRRNTGELFF. The DNA of the CDR3 is TGTGCCAGCAGCCAAGACAGGAGGAACACCGGGGAGCTGTTTTTT.

The genes are TRBV5-1 and TRBJ1-1; D possibly corresponds to TRBD1 (5 bases). Germline V gene data show CDR1 as SGHRS and CDR2 as YFSETQ. The CDR3 length is 13 residues. With 4 bases removed from V and 1 base from J, the gap between germline ends came to 8 bases. CDR3 sequence: CASSQGQNTEAFF. The CDR3 region has the DNA TGCGCCAGCAGCCAAGGACAGAACACTGAAGCTTTCTTT.

This clone has only a few counts. The V and J genes are TRBV13 and TRBJ2-3, with 8 bases fitting TRBD2. J was trimmed by 0 bases and V by 4 bases; bases with no gene match: 3. The CDR3 loop spans 15 amino acids. Germline V gene sequence: CDR1 PRHDT, CDR2 FYEKMQ (reference sequence). Here the CDR3 reads CASSYSGTSTDTQYF. The DNA for the CDR3 is TGTGCCAGCAGCTATAGCGGGACTAGCACAGATACGCAGTATTTT. Full variable domain (outside the CDR3, taken from reference TRBV13 and TRBJ2-3): AAGVIQSPRHLIKEKRETATLKCYPIPRHDTVYWYQQGPGQDPQFLISFYEKMQSDKGSIPDRFSAQQFSDYHSELNMSSLELGDSALYFCASSYSGTSTDTQYFGPGTRLTVL.

The V and J genes are TRBV20-1 and TRBJ1-2, with TRBD1 identical over 8 bases. This CDR3 is 11 amino acids long. V lost 5 bases to trimming and J lost 8 bases; unmatched junction nucleotides: 4. Germline V gives CDR1 DFQATT, CDR2 SNEGSKA (reference sequence). CDR3 amino acids: CSARTGQGYTF. DNA for the CDR3: TGCAGTGCTCGGACAGGGCAGGGCTACACCTTC.

V and J are TRBV2 and TRBJ1-6; D gene uncertain. Trimming removed 9 bases from V and 10 bases from J, with 13 bases in between. The CDR3 is made up of 12 amino acids. Germline CDR1 is SNHLY and CDR2 is FYNNEI. The CDR3 here is CARRKGGSPLHF. The CDR3, as DNA: TGTGCCAGGAGGAAGGGAGGATCACCCCTCCACTTT.

This CDR3 is CASSEPHNRGNQPQHF. The CDR3 region has the DNA TGTGCCAGCAGTGAACCCCACAACAGGGGCAATCAGCCCCAGCATTTT. The chain joins TRBV6-1 to TRBJ1-5; perhaps TRBD1 as D (6 bases). CDR1 and CDR2 (germline): MNHNS, SASEGT. The V end was cut by 2 bases, the J end by 2 bases, with 13 bases between. The CDR3 is 16 residues long.

The chain is built from TRBV7-2 and TRBJ1-1; 7 nucleotides line up with TRBD1. The CDR3 consists of 15 residues. Germline loops: CDR1 SGHTA, CDR2 FQGNSA. V was clipped by 5 bases and J by 1 base; unmatched bases: 7. The CDR3 sequence is CASSPRSGGNTEAFF. In DNA form, the CDR3 reads TGTGCCAGCAGCCCTCGGTCAGGGGGGAACACTGAAGCTTTCTTT.

This clone has a handful of counts. The J gene is TRBJ1-6, the V gene TRBV18, with D tentatively TRBD1 (6 bases). V lost 6 bases and J 7 bases, leaving 19 bases between the germline ends. The length of the CDR3 is 16 residues. Germline V lookup: CDR1 KGHSH, CDR2 LQKENI. The CDR3 region is CASSLAGVMGNSPLHF. The DNA of the CDR3 is TGTGCCAGCTCTCTCGCAGGGGTAATGGGGAATTCACCCCTCCACTTT.

V usage is TRBV6-5 and J usage is TRBJ2-7; no firm D call. Germline CDR1 MNHEY, CDR2 SVGAGI. The CDR3 is 13 residues long. V lost 2 bases to trimming and J lost 2 bases, with 7 bases between them. CDR3: CASSYAEAYEQYF. CDR3 DNA: TGTGCCAGCAGTTACGCCGAGGCCTACGAGCAGTACTTC.

This clone was found a few times. J is TRBJ1-3 and V is TRBV18, with D perhaps TRBD1 (5 bases). V was pared by 6 bases and J by 2 bases, with 11 bases between. CDR3 length: 14 amino acids. Germline V gene lookup returns CDR1 KGHSH and CDR2 LQKENI. The CDR3 sequence: CASSSGVPGNTIYF. The CDR3 bases are TGTGCCAGCTCCTCGGGGGTCCCTGGAAACACCATATATTTT.

With regard to this clone: The sample has other DNA sequences that encode this CDR3 too. The genes are TRBV10-3 and TRBJ1-2, with 7 bases identical to TRBD1. V dropped 4 bases and J dropped 0; count of bases not matched to a gene: 2. In germline, CDR1 is ENHRY, CDR2 SYGVKD. The CDR3 spans 14 residues. The CDR3 DNA reads as TGTGCCATCAGTGGGGACAGCACTAACTATGGCTACACCTTC. This codes for CAISGDSTNYGYTF.

This chain links TRBV5-5 with TRBJ2-7; D unclear. The CDR3 sequence is 15 residues long. Germline V gene lookup returns CDR1 SGHKS and CDR2 YYEKEE (reference sequence). Trimming stripped 0 bases from V and 2 bases from J, with 12 bases between. This CDR3 reads CASSLAPGYAYEQYF. The CDR3 nucleotides are TGTGCCAGCAGCTTGGCCCCGGGTTATGCCTACGAGCAGTACTTC.

The CDR3 DNA sequence: TGCGCCAGCAGCTCCGGGCCCACAGATACGCAGTATTTT. It specifies CASSSGPTDTQYF. The chain carries TRBV5-1 and TRBJ2-3; D is uncertain. The germline V gene has CDR1 SGHRS and CDR2 YFSETQ. This CDR3 has 13 amino acids. Trimming pared 3 bases from V and 2 bases from J, leaving 7 bases between. Combining the CDR3 with reference TRBV5-1 and TRBJ2-3 gives the whole variable domain KAGVTQTPRYLIKTRGQQVTLSCSPISGHRSVSWYQQTPGQGLQFLFEYFSETQRNKGNFPGRFSGRQFSNSRSEMNVSTLELGDSALYLCASSSGPTDTQYFGPGTRLTVL.